This T cell receptor (beta chain) was captured in a study of CD8+ T cells in alopecia areata. Study context: Those treated were given oral tofacitinib at 5 to 10 mg twice daily.

Germline CDR1 reads GTSNPN; CDR2 reads SVGIG (reference sequence). This CDR3 region has 14 residues. Trimming took 4 bases from V and 5 from J, leaving 14 bases between them. Alopecia areata patients provided lesional scalp punch biopsies and peripheral blood. Study conclusions and caveats: Normal-skin resident alphabeta T cells also appear among scalp sample sequences. Patients showed less clear TCR sequence sharing than mice, possibly partly because of HLA diversity.

Comment on this clone: Its antigen remains unidentified.

Sequencing used cDNA as its template, made by extracting RNA and reverse transcribing it. Some clones are missing from TCRdb's copy, which holds only in-frame ones; the method was immunoSEQ multiplex PCR. The repertoire holds some 150,000 clones, with about three fifths as singletons. The origin of this receptor is a human donor with alopecia areata. Sequenced material: CD4+ T cells sorted from blood, taken at week 0. This chain uses TRBV30 with TRBJ2-2; tentative D call: TRBD1 (5 bases). The CDR3 coding sequence is TGTGCCTGGAATAGGGGCACCTTTACCGGGGAGCTGTTTTTT. This codes for CAWNRGTFTGELFF.